The clone carrying this T cell receptor beta chain has ten or more counts. The antigen is undetermined. The data were taken from a study of T cell repertoires in cytomegalovirus infection. Whole-study context: Indicated by public TCR beta signatures were CMV infection and matching HLA type.

Study-level findings and limits: Of the TCR beta families, the public ones yielded a cumulative frequency that identified carriers of CMV plus the relevant HLA.

TCRdb called the reads again in MiXCR, with one record for every CDR3 protein. The repertoire holds 60,000 to 75,000 distinct CDR3 sequences, with 3.5% to 4% as singletons. Sequencing input: PBMCs. The source is a human donor in good health (CMV status not recorded). Some clones in this sample may be carry-over from other donors' samples.

DNA of the CDR3: TGTGCCAGCAGCTTAGAAGGGGCAGGTTGGAATGAGCAGTTCTTC. Translating it yields CASSLEGAGWNEQFF. The chain links TRBV7-2 to TRBJ2-1; the D gene is possibly TRBD1 (5 bases). CDR3 length: 15 amino acids. V lost 1 base to trimming and J lost 7 bases, with 14 bases between them. Germline values: CDR1 SGHTA, CDR2 FQGNSA.